Below are 22 T cell receptor beta chains sequenced from a single sample in a study of T cell changes during pregnancy in multiple sclerosis. Produced via immunoSEQ multiplex PCR; TCRdb's table is partial and in-frame only. The sample yields 90,000 to 95,000 clones, 80% to 95% seen once. The sample in question was peripheral blood, obtained before pregnancy. Receptors originate from a female donor with multiple sclerosis, enrolled in a pregnancy study.

The chain is built from TRBV9 and TRBJ1-5; 7 positions match TRBD1. Trimming removed 3 bases from V and 3 bases from J; junction bases left unmatched: 3. Looked up from germline, CDR1 is SGDLS and CDR2 is YYNGEE. The CDR3 spans 14 residues. The CDR3 nucleotides read TGTGCCAGCAGCGGAGGACAGGACAATCAGCCCCAGCATTTT. It encodes CASSGGQDNQPQHF.

V usage is TRBV25-1 and J usage is TRBJ2-2; tentatively, D is TRBD1 (6 bases). CDR1 MGHDK and CDR2 SYGVNS come from the germline V gene. The CDR3 sequence is 15 residues long. Trimming took off 6 bases at V and 6 bases at J, with 17 bases between the two ends. DNA of the CDR3: TGTGCCAGCAGACCTTCAGGGGTGGCCGCCGGGGAGCTGTTTTTT. Translating gives CASRPSGVAAGELFF.

J is TRBJ1-4 and V is TRBV5-1; a weak D match, TRBD1 (5 bases). Trimming removed 0 bases at V and 3 bases at J, with 9 bases between. CDR3 length: 15 amino acids. The germline V gene has CDR1 SGHRS and CDR2 YFSETQ. Here the CDR3 reads CASSLGGAANEKLFF. The CDR3 region has the DNA TGCGCCAGCAGCTTGGGTGGGGCGGCTAATGAAAAACTGTTTTTT.

The V gene is TRBV9, the J gene TRBJ1-5; 8 bases match TRBD1. CDR1 is SGDLS, CDR2 YYNGEE, per germline. This CDR3 is 14 amino acids long. The V segment lost 4 bases and the J segment 7 bases; nucleotides outside the gene matches: 7. The CDR3 nucleotides read TGTGCCAGCAGCATGACAGGGGTGCAGCAGCCCCAGCATTTT. Protein: CASSMTGVQQPQHF.

V is TRBV2 and J is TRBJ1-1; TRBD1 matches 9 bases. This CDR3 is 15 amino acids long. With 1 base clipped from V and 10 bases from J, the junction kept 10 bases outside the gene matches. From germline, CDR1 is SNHLY and CDR2 FYNNEI. The CDR3 sequence is CASSEVGRSGQGAFF. Written as DNA, the CDR3 is TGTGCCAGCAGTGAAGTAGGTAGATCGGGACAGGGAGCTTTCTTT.

This chain connects TRBV2 to TRBJ2-2, with D possibly matching TRBD2 (6 bases). Trimming removed 6 bases from V and 1 base from J, with 9 bases in between. The CDR3 runs 14 residues. The germline V gene has CDR1 SNHLY and CDR2 FYNNEI. CDR3 sequence (DNA): TGTGCCAGCAGCGCCGGGAGGAACACCGGGGAGCTGTTTTTT. It codes for CASSAGRNTGELFF.

The chain is built from TRBV5-4 and TRBJ1-3; 9 positions agree with TRBD1. Germline-derived CDR1 and CDR2 are SGHNT and YYREEE (reference sequence). V shed 8 bases and J 0 bases; nucleotides not matched to a gene: 6. The length of the CDR3 is 15 residues. The CDR3 is CARRTGEFSGNTIYF. The DNA for the CDR3 is TGTGCCAGGCGGACAGGGGAGTTCTCTGGAAACACCATATATTTT.

The rearrangement links TRBV4-1 to TRBJ2-1; 9 bases are a match to TRBD2. With V trimmed by 3 bases and J by 7 bases, 13 bases remained unmatched. CDR1 is MGHRA and CDR2 is YSYEKL in the germline V gene. There are 17 residues in the CDR3. The CDR3 DNA follows: TGCGCCAGCAGCCATCGTGGCGTGCGGGGGGGCCAGAATGAGCAGTTCTTC. Encoded protein: CASSHRGVRGGQNEQFF.

With regard to this clone: The same CDR3 also results from other DNA sequences found in this sample. The rearrangement joins TRBV28 to TRBJ1-2; D is unresolved. The CDR3 contains 12 residues. Germline V gene data show CDR1 as MDHEN and CDR2 as SYDVKM. V shed 6 bases and J shed 1 base, with 6 bases lying between them. CDR3 in amino acids: CASSPLNYGYTF. The CDR3, as DNA: TGTGCCAGCAGCCCCCTTAACTATGGCTACACCTTC.

This clone was observed a few times. Sequence at one end of the junction differs from germline and may be a read error. This chain uses TRBV25-1 with TRBJ1-1, with 11 positions matching TRBD1. The CDR3 consists of 14 residues. Germline V gene sequence: CDR1 MGHDK, CDR2 SYGVNS. Here the CDR3 reads CASSESGTGGETFF. The CDR3 nucleotides are TGTGCCAGCAGTGAATCGGGGACAGGGGGTGAAACTTTCTTT.

The rearrangement links TRBV27 to TRBJ1-2; 8 bases map to TRBD1. This CDR3 is 14 amino acids long. Germline CDR1 and CDR2: MNHEY and SMNVEV (reference sequence). V gave up 6 bases and J gave up 8 bases; unmatched junction bases: 11. The CDR3 reads CASRSQGAEDGYTF. Here the CDR3 DNA reads TGTGCCAGCAGGTCCCAGGGGGCGGAAGACGGCTACACCTTC.

This clone was found many times. The chain couples TRBV28 to TRBJ2-7; TRBD1 matches 10 bases. CDR3 size: 14 residues. Germline V gene data show CDR1 as MDHEN and CDR2 as SYDVKM. Losses at the gene ends were 6 bases for V and 3 bases for J; bases not matched to a gene: 5. CDR3 region: CASSPGTGVYEQYF. For the CDR3, the DNA is TGTGCCAGCAGCCCCGGGACAGGGGTCTACGAGCAGTACTTC.

This clone has only one observation. This chain joins TRBV7-9 and TRBJ2-1; no firm D call. The V end lost 9 bases, the J end lost 6 bases, and 15 bases lay between the germline ends. CDR3 length equals 13 residues. CDR1 is SEHNR and CDR2 is FQNEAQ in the germline V gene (reference sequence). CDR3 amino acids: CASLLEWSNEQFF. Here the CDR3 DNA reads TGTGCCAGTTTGTTGGAGTGGTCCAATGAGCAGTTCTTC. Complete variable domain (other parts from reference TRBV7-9 and TRBJ2-1): DTGVSQNPRHKITKRGQNVTFRCDPISEHNRLYWYRQTLGQGPEFLTYFQNEAQLEKSRLLSDRFSAERPKGSFSTLEIQRTEQGDSAMYLCASLLEWSNEQFFGPGTRLTVL.

The chain has TRBV7-6 and TRBJ1-2, with a tentative D call TRBD1 (6 bases). CDR1 SGHVS and CDR2 FNYEAQ come from the germline V gene. V was trimmed by 0 bases and J by 2 bases, leaving 25 bases between them. The CDR3 has 20 amino acids. CDR3 region: CASSLARHGGKGGHNYGYTF. The CDR3, as DNA: TGTGCCAGCAGCTTAGCACGGCATGGAGGAAAGGGGGGGCACAACTATGGCTACACCTTC.

This clone appeared once. The V call is TRBV27, the J call TRBJ1-2, with TRBD1 as a possible D gene (6 bases). Per the germline V gene, CDR1 is MNHEY and CDR2 is SMNVEV (reference sequence). The CDR3 has 13 residues. Trimming pared 3 bases from V and 5 bases from J, leaving 10 bases between. The CDR3 is CASSLLQGYGYTF. The DNA for the CDR3 is TGTGCCAGCAGTTTGCTCCAGGGGTATGGCTACACCTTC.

The CDR3 reads CASSSAPDRYHQPQHF. CDR3 nucleotides: TGTGCCAGCAGTTCCGCGCCGGACAGATACCATCAGCCCCAGCATTTT. This chain links TRBV27 with TRBJ1-5; D is perhaps TRBD1 (6 bases). V lost 4 bases to trimming and J lost 5 bases, with 18 bases between them. Germline CDR1 MNHEY, CDR2 SMNVEV (reference sequence). This CDR3 has 16 residues.

The rearrangement uses TRBV28 and TRBJ2-1; D perhaps matches TRBD2 (5 bases). Per germline, CDR1 MDHEN and CDR2 SYDVKM. V dropped 9 bases and J dropped 8 bases, with 11 bases sitting between them. This CDR3 region has 11 residues. CDR3 sequence (DNA): TGTGCCAGTGTCTTGCGGGATGAGCAGTTCTTC. This gives the protein CASVLRDEQFF. The variable domain in full, with the rest retrieved from reference TRBV28 and TRBJ2-1, is DVKVTQSSRYLVKRTGEKVFLECVQDMDHENMFWYRQDPGLGLRLIYFSYDVKMKEKGDIPEGYSVSREKKERFSLILESASTNQTSMYLCASVLRDEQFFGPGTRLTVL.

The rearrangement uses TRBV19 and TRBJ1-1; D ambiguous. CDR3 length: 14 amino acids. Trimming pared 0 bases from V and 1 base from J, leaving 6 bases between. CDR1 LNHDA and CDR2 SQIVND come from the germline V gene (reference sequence). CDR3 sequence: CASSIEQTNTEAFF. The CDR3 DNA reads TGTGCCAGTAGTATAGAACAGACGAACACTGAAGCTTTCTTT.

This sequence joins TRBV5-1 and TRBJ2-7, with 7 bases lining up with TRBD1. CDR1 SGHRS and CDR2 YFSETQ come from the germline V gene. This CDR3 has 14 residues. V shed 4 bases and J 5 bases; nucleotides not matched to a gene: 9. The DNA of the CDR3 is TGCGCCAGCAGCAGGGACAGTTTAAAGAACGAGCAGTACTTC. This gives the protein CASSRDSLKNEQYF.

The CDR3 region has the DNA TGTGCCATCAGCAGGGGTAGCTCCTACGAGCAGTACTTC. This sequence encodes CAISRGSSYEQYF. The chain is built from TRBV10-3 and TRBJ2-7; D may be TRBD1 (6 bases). The CDR3 consists of 13 residues. The germline CDR1 and CDR2 sequences are ENHRY and SYGVKD. Deletions cut 6 bases from V and 0 bases from J, with 9 bases between.

The V gene is TRBV6-1, the J gene TRBJ1-2; tentative D call: TRBD1 (6 bases). V was pared by 0 bases and J by 2 bases, with 13 bases between. The V gene's germline CDR1 is MNHNS and CDR2 SASEGT. CDR3 length: 16 residues. For the CDR3, the DNA is TGTGCCAGCAGTGAAGCCCCGGCTGACAGGAACTATGGCTACACCTTC. This gives the protein CASSEAPADRNYGYTF.

The chain links TRBV5-5 to TRBJ1-1; unclear D gene. The germline V and J ends were trimmed by 1 base and 0 bases, with 13 bases remaining between them. Germline V gene data show CDR1 as SGHKS and CDR2 as YYEKEE (reference sequence). The CDR3 contains 16 residues. The CDR3: CASSLKWAEMNTEAFF. The CDR3 bases are TGTGCCAGCAGCTTGAAGTGGGCAGAAATGAACACTGAAGCTTTCTTT.